This TCR beta chain was documented in a study of cytomegalovirus exposure and HLA in healthy donors. General study findings and limits: Reports showed the classifier diagnosing cytomegalovirus status with high specificity and sensitivity. A later analysis found first-cohort TCR clusters tended to co-occur in the 90 to 150 validation repertoires.

Clones were read by immunoSEQ multiplex PCR, and TCRdb kept only the in-frame ones, dropping some. The table lists about 74,000 clones, around 94% of them singletons. About this clone: Its antigen is unidentified.

The CDR3 runs to 16 residues. Germline values: CDR1 MRHNA, CDR2 SNTAGT. Trimming removed 2 bases from V and 0 bases from J, with 12 bases in between. The study drew the donors from its roughly 120-subject validation cohort, separate from the 666-subject first cohort. The sample comprised PBMCs. This receptor was identified in a man younger than 35 in good health and CMV-seropositive. The genes are TRBV6-4 and TRBJ2-3, with D perhaps TRBD1 (6 bases). This CDR3 reads CASSDRGSGSTDTQYF. CDR3 DNA sequence: TGTGCCAGCAGTGACAGGGGGAGTGGGAGCACAGATACGCAGTATTTT.